Each of the 23 T cell receptor beta chains below was sequenced from the same sample in a study of blood T cell repertoires in COVID-19. The data were produced by immunoSEQ multiplex PCR, yet TCRdb's version contains in-frame clones alone and is incomplete. The sample consists of a few hundred thousand clones, around nine tenths of them appearing once. The sequencing input was PBMCs or T cells enriched from blood (not recorded which). These receptors were taken from a woman in her 30s who had recovered from COVID-19.

The chain recombines TRBV6-5 with TRBJ2-7; D is perhaps TRBD1 (6 bases). From germline, CDR1 is MNHEY and CDR2 SVGAGI. This CDR3 has 13 amino acids. V dropped 6 bases and J dropped 3 bases, with 12 bases sitting between them. CDR3: CASRGDRLYEQYF. For the CDR3, the DNA is TGTGCCAGCAGGGGCGACAGGCTCTACGAGCAGTACTTC.

The chain links TRBV7-9 to TRBJ2-7; 8 bases are shared with TRBD1. Per the germline V gene, CDR1 is SEHNR and CDR2 is FQNEAQ (reference sequence). The CDR3 has 16 amino acids. The J segment lost 3 bases and the V segment lost 5 bases, leaving 12 bases of the junction unmatched. The CDR3 DNA sequence: TGTGCCAGCAGCACAGGACCCGCAGGGGGCCTCTACGAGCAGTACTTC. Protein product: CASSTGPAGGLYEQYF.

The sample holds one count of this clone. V usage is TRBV19 and J usage is TRBJ2-7; weak D call: TRBD2 (6 bases). The CDR3 contains 14 residues. Trimming shortened V by 3 bases and J by 4 bases, and 13 bases separated the two germline ends. The germline gives CDR1 LNHDA, CDR2 SQIVND (reference sequence). CDR3 sequence: CASSIDAGRYEQYF. CDR3 bases: TGTGCCAGTAGTATTGACGCAGGGAGGTACGAGCAGTACTTC.

The V gene is TRBV7-9, the J gene TRBJ2-7, with 7 bases fitting TRBD1. Germline V CDR1 and CDR2: SEHNR, FQNEAQ (reference sequence). Unmatched junction bases numbered 10, after V lost 3 bases and J lost 5 bases. The CDR3 spans 15 residues. The CDR3 protein is CASSLLTGMRNEQYF. The CDR3 DNA is TGTGCCAGCAGCTTGTTGACAGGGATGCGGAACGAGCAGTACTTC.

The chain carries TRBV30 and TRBJ2-1, with no clear D. V lost 3 bases, J lost 5 bases, and 2 bases lay in between. The germline V gene has CDR1 GTSNPN and CDR2 SVGIG (reference sequence). The CDR3 is made up of 10 amino acids. The CDR3 DNA reads TGTGCCTGGAGCAACAATGAGCAGTTCTTC. It translates to CAWSNNEQFF.

This chain connects TRBV5-4 to TRBJ2-1; no definite D call. This CDR3 is 11 amino acids long. Per germline, CDR1 SGHNT and CDR2 YYREEE (reference sequence). Trimming cost V 10 bases and J 0 bases, with 5 bases left between them. The CDR3 loop reads CAASSYNEQFF. In nucleotides, the CDR3 is TGTGCCGCCAGCTCCTACAATGAGCAGTTCTTC.

The CDR3: CASSIGLAGAETQYF. CDR3 bases: TGTGCCAGCAGCATCGGACTAGCGGGAGCGGAGACCCAGTACTTC. The chain joins TRBV7-2 to TRBJ2-5; 13 bases are shared with TRBD2. This CDR3 comprises 15 residues. V was pared by 5 bases and J by 5 bases, with 5 bases of the junction left unmatched. Germline V gene data show CDR1 as SGHTA and CDR2 as FQGNSA.

The chain recombines TRBV13 with TRBJ2-3, with 13 bases lining up with TRBD2. With 7 bases clipped from V and 3 bases from J, the junction kept 7 bases outside the gene matches. Germline V gene data show CDR1 as PRHDT and CDR2 as FYEKMQ (reference sequence). The CDR3 length is 16 residues. For the CDR3, the DNA is TGTGCCAGCACTGACCGGACTAGCGGGAGAACAGATACGCAGTATTTT. Its protein product is CASTDRTSGRTDTQYF.

This clone was seen once. The chain recombines TRBV19 with TRBJ1-2; 8 bases fit TRBD1. CDR1 and CDR2 (germline): LNHDA, SQIVND (reference sequence). This CDR3 spans 15 amino acids. V gave up 7 bases and J gave up 5 bases; unmatched junction bases: 12. CDR3 amino acids: CASTDGQGLYYGYTF. The CDR3 DNA reads TGTGCCAGTACTGACGGACAGGGACTGTATTATGGCTACACCTTC. Full variable domain (rest looked up from reference TRBV19 and TRBJ1-2): DGGITQSPKYLFRKEGQNVTLSCEQNLNHDAMYWYRQDPGQGLRLIYYSQIVNDFQKGDIAEGYSVSREKKESFPLTVTSAQKNPTAFYLCASTDGQGLYYGYTFGSGTRLTVV.

The chain employs TRBV11-2 and TRBJ2-2; D not resolved. Germline assignment: CDR1 SGHAT and CDR2 FQNNGV. The germline V and J ends were trimmed by 4 bases and 1 base, with 7 bases remaining between them. CDR3 length equals 14 residues. In nucleotides, the CDR3 is TGTGCCAGCAGCTGGCGGCGGAACACCGGGGAGCTGTTTTTT. This gives the protein CASSWRRNTGELFF.

The chain has TRBV10-3 and TRBJ2-2, with D perhaps TRBD1 (5 bases). Germline V gene data show CDR1 as ENHRY and CDR2 as SYGVKD. V lost 6 bases to trimming and J lost 2 bases, with 10 bases between them. The CDR3 loop spans 14 amino acids. CDR3 amino acids: CAISPQGNTGELFF. The CDR3 nucleotides read TGTGCCATCAGCCCCCAGGGAAACACCGGGGAGCTGTTTTTT.

The chain carries TRBV7-9 and TRBJ2-7; D possibly corresponds to TRBD1 (6 bases). The germline V gene has CDR1 SEHNR and CDR2 FQNEAQ (reference sequence). Deletions cut 5 bases from V and 6 bases from J, with 17 bases between. The length of the CDR3 is 14 residues. CDR3 in DNA: TGTGCCAGCAGCGTCCGGGGCCAGGGGCGCGAGCAGTACTTC. It yields the protein CASSVRGQGREQYF. Using reference TRBV7-9 and TRBJ2-7 for the parts outside the CDR3, the full variable domain is DTGVSQNPRHKITKRGQNVTFRCDPISEHNRLYWYRQTLGQGPEFLTYFQNEAQLEKSRLLSDRFSAERPKGSFSTLEIQRTEQGDSAMYLCASSVRGQGREQYFGPGTRLTVT.

The V and J genes are TRBV2 and TRBJ1-6; 7 nucleotides agree with TRBD1. The CDR3 spans 16 residues. Germline values: CDR1 SNHLY, CDR2 FYNNEI. V gave up 7 bases and J gave up 1 base; unmatched junction bases: 7. In DNA, the CDR3 is TGTGCCAGCATACGGGACAGAAGATCCTATAATTCACCCCTCCACTTT. Translation gives CASIRDRRSYNSPLHF.

V and J are TRBV11-3 and TRBJ2-6; 11 bases are shared with TRBD2. The CDR3 consists of 18 residues. V lost 1 base and J lost 1; bases outside the gene matches: 3. Germline V lookup: CDR1 SGHNT, CDR2 YENEEA. Written as DNA, the CDR3 is TGTGCCAGCAGCTTAGGGCGACTAGCGGGATCTGGGGCCAACGTCCTGACTTTC. It translates to CASSLGRLAGSGANVLTF.

The gene calls are TRBV6-2 or TRBV6-3 and TRBJ2-7; the D gene is possibly TRBD2 (6 bases). Trimming took off 6 bases at V and 5 bases at J, with 17 bases between the two ends. The CDR3 is 14 residues long. Germline CDR1 MNHEY, CDR2 SVGEGT. The CDR3 loop is CASSPSGLHHEQYF. The CDR3, as DNA: TGTGCCAGCAGCCCGAGCGGGCTTCACCACGAGCAGTACTTC.

This clone was recorded once. The chain is built from TRBV4-3 and TRBJ2-7, with TRBD2 matching over 11 bases. V dropped 1 base and J dropped 1; count of bases not matched to a gene: 0. CDR3 length: 15 residues. Germline V lookup: CDR1 LGHNA, CDR2 YSLEER. CDR3 nucleotide sequence: TGCGCCAGCAGCCAAGGACTAGCGGGATCCTACGAGCAGTACTTC. Translated, it gives CASSQGLAGSYEQYF.

V is TRBV7-9 and J is TRBJ2-7; 7 nucleotides match TRBD1. Unmatched junction bases numbered 15, after V lost 5 bases and J lost 2 bases. This CDR3 region has 17 residues. CDR1 and CDR2 from the germline V gene are SEHNR and FQNEAQ (reference sequence). The CDR3 nucleotides read TGTGCCAGCAGCCCCCTCGACGTCGGGACAGAAACCTACGAGCAGTACTTC. It is translated as CASSPLDVGTETYEQYF.

The rearrangement uses TRBV11-2 and TRBJ2-4; 12 bases are shared with TRBD2. The CDR3 sequence is 19 residues long. The V gene's germline CDR1 is SGHAT and CDR2 FQNNGV. V shed 6 bases, J shed 4 bases, and the junction held 16 bases outside the gene matches. Here the CDR3 DNA reads TGTGCCAGCAGGCTCCCGTTTTCTTCTAGCGGGAGGGCGAAAAACATTCAGTACTTC. Its translation is CASRLPFSSSGRAKNIQYF.

The chain links TRBV19 to TRBJ2-1; D perhaps matches TRBD2 (5 bases). CDR1 is LNHDA and CDR2 is SQIVND in the germline V gene (reference sequence). The V and J ends lost 5 bases and 4 bases respectively, with 9 bases between them. The CDR3 contains 13 residues. The CDR3: CASSVLAYNEQFF. In DNA form, the CDR3 reads TGTGCCAGTAGTGTCCTAGCTTACAATGAGCAGTTCTTC. The whole variable domain, filled in from reference TRBV19 and TRBJ2-1, reads DGGITQSPKYLFRKEGQNVTLSCEQNLNHDAMYWYRQDPGQGLRLIYYSQIVNDFQKGDIAEGYSVSREKKESFPLTVTSAQKNPTAFYLCASSVLAYNEQFFGPGTRLTVL.

The genes are TRBV11-2 and TRBJ1-1; D remains ambiguous. Trimming removed 0 bases at V and 1 base at J, with 3 bases between. Germline CDR1 SGHAT, CDR2 FQNNGV. The CDR3 is made up of 13 amino acids. The CDR3 bases are TGTGCCAGCAGCTTAGACGGGAACACTGAAGCTTTCTTT. Amino acid sequence: CASSLDGNTEAFF. The full variable domain, rest sourced from reference TRBV11-2 and TRBJ1-1, is EAGVAQSPRYKIIEKRQSVAFWCNPISGHATLYWYQQILGQGPKLLIQFQNNGVVDDSQLPKDRFSAERLKGVDSTLKIQPAKLEDSAVYLCASSLDGNTEAFFGQGTRLTVV.

J is TRBJ2-1 and V is TRBV7-9; D is possibly TRBD2 (6 bases). Germline CDR1 is SEHNR and CDR2 is FQNEAQ (reference sequence). The CDR3 is 17 residues long. The V end was cut by 0 bases, the J end by 9 bases, with 21 bases between. The CDR3 is CASSLAEGTLRRGEQFF. The DNA for the CDR3 is TGTGCCAGCAGCTTAGCGGAGGGGACGCTCAGAAGAGGTGAGCAGTTCTTC. Looking up the rest from reference TRBV7-9 and TRBJ2-1 gives the full variable domain: DTGVSQNPRHKITKRGQNVTFRCDPISEHNRLYWYRQTLGQGPEFLTYFQNEAQLEKSRLLSDRFSAERPKGSFSTLEIQRTEQGDSAMYLCASSLAEGTLRRGEQFFGPGTRLTVL.

V usage is TRBV19 and J usage is TRBJ2-7, with 7 bases lining up with TRBD1. The junction had 4 bases not matched to a gene; V was cut back by 3 bases and J by 2 bases. The CDR3 is 14 residues long. CDR1 and CDR2 (germline): LNHDA, SQIVND (reference sequence). The CDR3 reads CASSIDGQAYEQYF. The CDR3 nucleotides are TGTGCCAGTAGTATCGACGGACAGGCCTACGAGCAGTACTTC.

The chain joins TRBV7-2 to TRBJ2-1; 11 nucleotides agree with TRBD2. The V gene's germline CDR1 is SGHTA and CDR2 FQGNSA. The ends lost 1 base at V and 4 bases at J; junction bases unmatched: 6. The CDR3 extends over 17 amino acids. CDR3 nucleotides: TGTGCCAGCAGCTTAGTAGCGGGAGGGCCGGGGTACAATGAGCAGTTCTTC. It codes for CASSLVAGGPGYNEQFF.